The 19 T cell receptor beta chains below were found in one sample sequenced in a study of vaccination effects on CD4 cells after COVID-19. TCRdb's copy holds only in-frame clones and misses some; the assay was immunoSEQ multiplex PCR. The sample has 57,000 or so clones; around four fifths are singletons. Viral peptide pools were used in the ViraFEST assay to expand antigen-specific CD4+ T cells, and sequencing came afterward. Culture proceeded for 10 days, and CD4+ T cells were then isolated. All participants had two doses of either the BNT162b2 or mRNA-1273 vaccine. Their antigen targets remain unknown. Sequenced here: CD4+ T cells from PBMCs cultured with HCoV-229E spike peptides, sampled after COVID-19 vaccination. These receptors all come from a human donor who received a COVID-19 vaccine.

The J gene is TRBJ1-1, the V gene TRBV5-1; D remains unclear. The CDR3 is made up of 13 amino acids. Trimming removed 0 bases at V and 0 bases at J, with 3 bases between. Germline V gene sequence: CDR1 SGHRS, CDR2 YFSETQ. The CDR3 reads CASSLAVNTEAFF. The CDR3 nucleotides read TGCGCCAGCAGCTTGGCCGTGAACACTGAAGCTTTCTTT.

The V call is TRBV30, the J call TRBJ2-5; no reliable D call. Germline CDR1 reads GTSNPN; CDR2 reads SVGIG (reference sequence). CDR3 size: 11 residues. With 0 bases removed from V and 5 bases from J, the gap between germline ends came to 4 bases. CDR3 nucleotide sequence: TGTGCCTGGAGTGTCGGGGAGACCCAGTACTTC. This encodes CAWSVGETQYF.

The chain couples TRBV15 to TRBJ2-6; possibly TRBD2 for D (5 bases). Between the trimmed V and J ends, which lost 8 bases and 0 bases, there was a span of 5 bases. CDR1 and CDR2 from the germline V gene are LNHNV and YYDKDF (reference sequence). This CDR3 is 13 amino acids long. The CDR3 loop is CATGSSGANVLTF. Written as DNA, the CDR3 is TGTGCCACCGGGAGCTCTGGGGCCAACGTCCTGACTTTC.

This chain links TRBV25-1 with TRBJ2-5, with 10 bases fitting TRBD1. V was pared by 10 bases and J by 7 bases, with 12 bases of the junction left unmatched. CDR3 size: 14 residues. Germline V gene data show CDR1 as MGHDK and CDR2 as SYGVNS. CDR3 nucleotide sequence: TGTGCCACCACCGGGACAGGGGCCCTTGTGACCCAGTACTTC. This sequence encodes CATTGTGALVTQYF.

This rearrangement joins TRBV5-1 to TRBJ1-5; 9 nucleotides line up with TRBD1. Trimming took 5 bases from V and 0 from J; bases not matched to a gene: 3. This CDR3 comprises 15 residues. The V gene's germline CDR1 is SGHRS and CDR2 YFSETQ. Written as DNA, the CDR3 is TGCGCCAGCAGTCCGACAGGGGGTAGCAATCAGCCCCAGCATTTT. Translated: CASSPTGGSNQPQHF.

The gene calls are TRBV30 and TRBJ2-6, with a tentative D call TRBD2 (5 bases). The CDR3 runs 13 residues. From germline, CDR1 is GTSNPN and CDR2 SVGIG (reference sequence). CDR3 coding DNA: TGTGCGAGGGTCACCTCTGGGGCCAACGTCCTGACTTTC. Protein sequence: CARVTSGANVLTF.

The V and J genes are TRBV7-2 and TRBJ2-7; D gene uncertain. The CDR3 runs to 12 residues. Germline V gene sequence: CDR1 SGHTA, CDR2 FQGNSA. V was shortened by 2 bases and J by 2 bases, with 4 bases between the two germline ends. CDR3: CASSLRPYEQYV. The CDR3 DNA is TGTGCCAGCAGCTTACGTCCCTACGAGCAGTACGTC.

This sequence joins TRBV5-6 and TRBJ2-7, with D possibly being TRBD1 or TRBD2 (5 bases each). Trimming removed 0 bases from V and 0 bases from J, with 10 bases in between. Per germline, CDR1 SGHDT and CDR2 YYEEEE. The CDR3 contains 15 residues. The CDR3 DNA reads as TGTGCCAGCAGCTTGGGGGGGTCCAGCTCCTACGAGCAGTACGTC. The encoded protein is CASSLGGSSSYEQYV.

V is TRBV19 and J is TRBJ2-5; no clear D gene. Trimming removed 6 bases from V and 6 bases from J, with 14 bases in between. The CDR3 is 13 amino acids. Per germline, CDR1 LNHDA and CDR2 SQIVND (reference sequence). The CDR3 DNA reads TGTGCCAGTAGCGGATTACATGGGAAGACCCAGTACTTC. Protein: CASSGLHGKTQYF.

This chain connects TRBV5-1 to TRBJ1-5, with D hard to call. V shed 0 bases and J shed 6 bases, with 13 bases lying between them. The CDR3 covers 15 residues. Germline loops: CDR1 SGHRS, CDR2 YFSETQ. The DNA for the CDR3 is TGCGCCAGCAGCTTGGGGTCGGGAGGGAGTCAGCCCCAGCATTTT. Protein sequence: CASSLGSGGSQPQHF.

V gene TRBV30 combines with J gene TRBJ2-2, with D possibly being TRBD1 or TRBD2 (7 bases each). The ends were cut back, 3 bases at V and 0 bases at J, with 11 bases in the middle. This CDR3 has 15 residues. Per the germline V gene, CDR1 is GTSNPN and CDR2 is SVGIG (reference sequence). The CDR3 sequence is CAWRAGGANTGELFF. For the CDR3, the DNA is TGTGCCTGGAGGGCAGGGGGGGCGAACACCGGGGAGCTGTTTTTT.

The chain joins TRBV6-4 to TRBJ2-1; a possible D gene is TRBD2 (5 bases). V was cut by 6 bases and J by 6 bases, with 15 bases left in between. The CDR3 is 14 residues long. Germline-derived CDR1 and CDR2 are MRHNA and SNTAGT. This CDR3 reads CASRRTLEGNEQFF. CDR3 in DNA: TGTGCCAGCAGGCGGACTCTAGAAGGCAATGAGCAGTTCTTC.

This clone was seen only a few times. The CDR3 sequence is CASSAGWVSIQYF. The CDR3 DNA reads as TGTGCCAGCAGCGCCGGGTGGGTTAGCATTCAGTACTTC. This chain uses TRBV2 with TRBJ2-4; D remains unclear. Deletions cut 6 bases from V and 9 bases from J, with 15 bases between. Germline loops: CDR1 SNHLY, CDR2 FYNNEI. The CDR3 is 13 amino acids.

This chain uses TRBV20-1 with TRBJ2-5, with D unresolved. CDR1 is DFQATT, CDR2 SNEGSKA, per germline (reference sequence). CDR3 length: 10 amino acids. V was shortened by 7 bases and J by 5 bases, with 8 bases between the two germline ends. The CDR3 protein is CSVIRETQYF. CDR3 nucleotides: TGCAGTGTAATTAGGGAGACCCAGTACTTC.

V is TRBV12-3 or TRBV12-4 and J is TRBJ2-5; D uncertain. V lost 2 bases, J lost 4 bases, and 8 bases lay in between. The CDR3 spans 13 residues. The CDR3 loop is CASSLSGLETQYF. The CDR3 nucleotides are TGTGCCAGCAGTTTAAGTGGGCTAGAGACCCAGTACTTC.

CDR3 loop: CASSLAGTYEQYV. Here the CDR3 DNA reads TGTGCCAGCAGCTTAGCGGGGACCTACGAGCAGTACGTC. The V and J genes are TRBV7-2 and TRBJ2-7; D gene ambiguous. This CDR3 is 13 amino acids long. Germline CDR1 is SGHTA and CDR2 is FQGNSA. Trimming took 0 bases from V and 2 from J, leaving 5 bases between them.

The chain employs TRBV30 and TRBJ1-5; 9 bases map to TRBD1. Germline V gene sequence: CDR1 GTSNPN, CDR2 SVGIG (reference sequence). Trimming cost V 2 bases and J 1 base; bases outside gene matches: 9. The CDR3 spans 17 residues. Here the CDR3 reads CAWSLTGGGRSNQPQHF. The CDR3 nucleotides are TGTGCCTGGAGTCTGACAGGGGGAGGGAGAAGCAATCAGCCCCAGCATTTT.

This rearrangement joins TRBV18 to TRBJ1-5; 7 nucleotides align to TRBD1. This CDR3 contains 15 residues. Unmatched junction bases numbered 9, after V lost 5 bases and J lost 5 bases. CDR1 is KGHSH, CDR2 LQKENI, per germline. The CDR3 nucleotides are TGTGCCAGCTCAGCGGGGACAGATCACGATCAGCCCCAGCATTTT. Its translation: CASSAGTDHDQPQHF.

The chain carries TRBV7-7 and TRBJ2-7; D might be TRBD2 (6 bases). V dropped 4 bases and J dropped 3 bases, with 16 bases sitting between them. The germline V gene has CDR1 SSHAT and CDR2 FNYEAQ (reference sequence). The CDR3 is 15 residues long. The CDR3 loop reads CASSSGGTYFYEQYV. DNA of the CDR3: TGTGCCAGCAGCTCTGGCGGGACCTACTTCTACGAGCAGTACGTC.